This T cell receptor (beta chain) was recovered during a study of neoadjuvant anti-PD-1 for oral cavity cancer. Study overall: Patients without progression got a fourth dose around day 43.

Documented time point: after neoadjuvant nivolumab, at surgical resection. Germline V gene sequence: CDR1 MNHNY, CDR2 SVGAGI (reference sequence). The V end lost 4 bases, the J end lost 6 bases, and 13 bases lay between the germline ends. This CDR3 comprises 13 residues. PBMC libraries mostly used approximately 0.5 ug of input genomic DNA, with six replicates per sample. This table comes from immunoSEQ multiplex PCR, and its TCRdb copy is limited to in-frame clones, with some not included. The sample records 33,000 or so clones, just under 80% being singletons. The source material was PBMCs, sampled after nivolumab (anti-PD-1) treatment. This chain uses TRBV6-6 with TRBJ2-7; possibly TRBD1 for D (6 bases). This clonotype was sampled from a person aged 40-85 years with oral cavity squamous cell carcinoma. The CDR3 nucleotides read TGTGCCAGCAGTTCCACACAGGGTTCCGAGCAGTACTTC. Translating it yields CASSSTQGSEQYF.